The entry that follows covers one T cell receptor beta chain sequence. The data stem from a study of T cells in Graves' hyperthyroidism and ophthalmopathy. Amplified TCR beta CDR3 regions came from RNA transcripts. During a first-round RT-PCR of the TCR CDR3, the HTBI primer set was used. TCRdb reprocessed the multiplex PCR reads via MiXCR and lists one record per CDR3 protein. The table includes approximately 400,000 distinct CDR3 sequences, roughly 14% detected once. Diagnoses used clinical symptoms, serum thyroxine and TRAb, thyroid ultrasound and orbital computed tomography. Trimming took off 3 bases at V and 0 bases at J, with 9 bases between the two ends. CDR1 is DFQATT, CDR2 SNEGSKA, per germline (reference sequence). The CDR3 loop spans 14 amino acids.

This sequence was found in a woman under 30 with Graves' hyperthyroidism. This chain uses TRBV20-1 with TRBJ1-5; a possible D gene is TRBD1 (5 bases). Input material: blood. The CDR3 is CSASGQLSNQPQHF. The DNA for the CDR3 is TGCAGTGCTAGCGGACAACTTAGCAATCAGCCCCAGCATTTT.